This paragraph reports one TCR beta chain. The target antigen is unknown. Generated by immunoSEQ multiplex PCR, the TCRdb table keeps only in-frame clones and is missing some. Among 150,000 to 200,000 clones, 92% were seen once, and the ten largest hold under 11%. The sample belongs to a study of T cell responses to AZD1222 COVID-19 vaccine. Points from the study as a whole: Donors were chiefly white British, with a greater number of females, and clonal diversity was perhaps underestimated. Repertoire sampling occurred only after the peak T cell response. In the spike-specific TCR repertoire, nearly half reportedly target unmutated variant regions.

Sequencing was performed on peripheral blood, taken on day 0 of AZD1222 vaccination. The clonotype originates from an adult in good health.

CDR3 DNA sequence: TGCGCCAGCAGCCAAGAACAGTATAGCAATCAGCCCCAGCATTTT. As protein: CASSQEQYSNQPQHF. The rearrangement links TRBV4-1 to TRBJ1-5; D is unresolved. CDR1 and CDR2 (germline): MGHRA, YSYEKL. V lost 0 bases to trimming and J lost 0 bases, with 6 bases between them. This CDR3 spans 15 amino acids.